The T cell receptor beta chain described here comes from a study of blood T cell repertoires in COVID-19. Study in general: There were acute and convalescent COVID-19 samples, and they came from the United States, Italy and Spain. Sample material is recorded as cDNA or gDNA derived from T cells, B-cell-depleted T cells, or PBMCs.

V was clipped by 2 bases and J by 14 bases, with 16 bases between them. Per germline, CDR1 SGHRS and CDR2 YFSETQ. CDR3 length: 13 residues. Original analysis: How many nucleated cells were present was estimated from reference gene primer amplification. Libraries were prepared by immunoSEQ multiplex PCR; TCRdb keeps only in-frame clonotypes and omits some of them. V and J calls and clone size are copied from that table; D and trimming were computed from the DNA. There are about 200,000 clones in the sample; around 81% occur only once, and around 6% lies in the top ten. The sample consisted of peripheral blood. The chain has TRBV5-1 and TRBJ1-4; D gene uncertain. This TCR derives from a woman aged 70-85 years with acute or convalescent COVID-19. In DNA, the CDR3 is TGCGCCAGCAGCTTTGAGGAAGGCAAGAGGCTGTTTTTT. The encoded protein is CASSFEEGKRLFF. Supplemented by reference TRBV5-1 and TRBJ1-4, the full variable domain reads KAGVTQTPRYLIKTRGQQVTLSCSPISGHRSVSWYQQTPGQGLQFLFEYFSETQRNKGNFPGRFSGRQFSNSRSEMNVSTLELGDSALYLCASSFEEGKRLFFGSGTQLSVL.